A single sample is the source of the 16 T cell receptor beta chains below, sequenced in a study of early T cells in non-severe SARS-CoV-2 infection. TCRdb processed the 5' RACE reads anew with MiXCR; each CDR3 protein has one entry. Among tens of thousands of distinct CDR3 sequences, roughly 5.7% were seen once, and the ten largest hold 20% to 25%. Material: whole blood. These receptors all come from an adult who was a healthcare worker with PCR-confirmed SARS-CoV-2 infection or an uninfected control (not recorded which).

The table lists this clonotype with many counts. This chain joins TRBV7-9 and TRBJ2-7; 10 bases map to TRBD2. This CDR3 is 16 amino acids long. The V and J ends lost 3 bases and 4 bases, in that order; junction bases with no gene match: 9. Germline-derived CDR1 and CDR2 are SEHNR and FQNEAQ (reference sequence). This CDR3 reads CASSFRLAGEGYEQYF. CDR3 DNA: TGTGCCAGCAGCTTTAGACTAGCGGGTGAGGGGTACGAGCAGTACTTC. Variable domain in full (rest from reference TRBV7-9 and TRBJ2-7): DTGVSQNPRHKITKRGQNVTFRCDPISEHNRLYWYRQTLGQGPEFLTYFQNEAQLEKSRLLSDRFSAERPKGSFSTLEIQRTEQGDSAMYLCASSFRLAGEGYEQYFGPGTRLTVT.

This clonotype was recorded many times. V is TRBV4-3 and J is TRBJ2-7, with D possibly matching TRBD1 (5 bases). The CDR3 contains 14 residues. V was trimmed by 0 bases and J by 2 bases, leaving 8 bases between them. Germline assignment: CDR1 LGHNA and CDR2 YSLEER. The DNA of the CDR3 is TGCGCCAGCAGCCAAGATTGGGGCCCCTACGAGCAGTACTTC. This codes for CASSQDWGPYEQYF.

This clonotype has a handful of counts. V and J are TRBV4-3 and TRBJ2-5, with D perhaps matching TRBD2 (5 bases). The V and J ends lost 0 bases and 5 bases respectively, with 13 bases between them. CDR1 and CDR2 from the germline V gene are LGHNA and YSLEER. The CDR3 has 15 residues. The CDR3 loop reads CASSQDGLTGETQYF. The CDR3 nucleotides are TGCGCCAGCAGCCAAGATGGCTTAACGGGGGAGACCCAGTACTTC.

J is TRBJ2-7 and V is TRBV7-2; maybe TRBD2 (5 bases). The CDR3 contains 15 residues. In germline, CDR1 is SGHTA, CDR2 FQGNSA. V was trimmed by 1 base and J by 2 bases, leaving 12 bases between them. CDR3 sequence reads: CASSLVANLPYEQYF. CDR3 bases: TGTGCCAGCAGCTTAGTAGCGAACCTTCCCTACGAGCAGTACTTC.

For the CDR3, the DNA is TGTGCCAGCAGTCAATGGGTGGGGGGCACCGGGGAGCTGTTTTTT. Protein product: CASSQWVGGTGELFF. The chain employs TRBV6-6 and TRBJ2-2; D may be TRBD2 (6 bases). The CDR3 loop spans 15 amino acids. Trimming took off 5 bases at V and 4 bases at J, with 14 bases between the two ends. From germline, CDR1 is MNHNY and CDR2 SVGAGI (reference sequence).

This clonotype was picked up many times. The chain has TRBV2 and TRBJ2-5; D is uncertain. In germline, CDR1 is SNHLY, CDR2 FYNNEI. The V and J ends lost 4 bases and 7 bases respectively, with 7 bases between them. The CDR3 has 11 amino acids. The CDR3 DNA reads TGTGCCAGCAGTGTTGTTAGGACCCAGTACTTC. This codes for CASSVVRTQYF.

This clonotype was picked up many times. V and J are TRBV11-2 and TRBJ2-7; 8 positions agree with TRBD2. The germline CDR1 and CDR2 sequences are SGHAT and FQNNGV. The CDR3 has 14 amino acids. V shed 5 bases, J shed 2 bases, and the junction held 5 bases outside the gene matches. The CDR3 coding sequence is TGTGCCAGCAGCCGCGGGAGGCCGGCCTACGAGCAGTACTTC. It translates to CASSRGRPAYEQYF.

Many counts were recorded for this clonotype. The V gene is TRBV7-2, the J gene TRBJ2-5, with 7 bases identical to TRBD1. Germline V gene data show CDR1 as SGHTA and CDR2 as FQGNSA. With V trimmed by 7 bases and J by 2 bases, 4 bases remained unmatched. The CDR3 spans 13 residues. The CDR3 DNA reads TGTGCCAGCACGATGGACAGGCAAGAGACCCAGTACTTC. Protein: CASTMDRQETQYF.

Ten or more counts support this clonotype. This chain links TRBV19 with TRBJ2-7; the match to TRBD2 covers 9 bases. Germline V lookup: CDR1 LNHDA, CDR2 SQIVND (reference sequence). The CDR3 consists of 14 residues. V lost 6 bases and J lost 3; bases outside the gene matches: 6. DNA for the CDR3: TGTGCCAGTAGGTCCCTAGCGGGAAGCTACGAGCAGTACTTC. Amino acids: CASRSLAGSYEQYF.

The genes are TRBV11-2 and TRBJ2-3; 7 bases are shared with TRBD2. The ends lost 1 base at V and 3 bases at J; junction bases unmatched: 13. Germline assignment: CDR1 SGHAT and CDR2 FQNNGV. This CDR3 is 18 amino acids long. In DNA form, the CDR3 reads TGTGCCAGCAGCTTAGCCTCCGGGGCGGGAGAGGAGACAGATACGCAGTATTTT. It yields the protein CASSLASGAGEETDTQYF.

At least ten counts were recorded for this clonotype. The chain is built from TRBV6-1 and TRBJ2-5; a weak D match, TRBD1 (6 bases). CDR1 and CDR2 from the germline V gene are MNHNS and SASEGT. The CDR3 sequence is 13 residues long. Trimming removed 6 bases from V and 4 bases from J, with 12 bases in between. CDR3 sequence: CASRKQGPETQYF. In DNA form, the CDR3 reads TGTGCCAGCAGGAAGCAGGGGCCAGAGACCCAGTACTTC.

There are many counts of this clonotype. The V and J genes are TRBV20-1 and TRBJ1-1; 10 nucleotides line up with TRBD1. Germline V gives CDR1 DFQATT, CDR2 SNEGSKA (reference sequence). Trimming cost V 6 bases and J 5 bases; bases outside gene matches: 6. This CDR3 comprises 13 residues. The CDR3 loop reads CSAAGTGDTEAFF. For the CDR3, the DNA is TGCAGTGCCGCCGGGACAGGGGATACTGAAGCTTTCTTT.

This clonotype occurred many times. J is TRBJ1-6 and V is TRBV28; D is uncertain. This CDR3 has 15 amino acids. CDR1 MDHEN and CDR2 SYDVKM come from the germline V gene. V gave up 6 bases and J gave up 4 bases, with 13 bases separating them. The CDR3 here is CASSSYKGYNSPLHF. CDR3 bases: TGTGCCAGCAGCTCGTACAAGGGATATAATTCACCCCTCCACTTT.

This clonotype was seen many times. The chain has TRBV12-3 or TRBV12-4 and TRBJ1-3; D call uncertain. V lost 5 bases to trimming and J lost 2 bases, with 10 bases between them. The CDR3 extends over 14 amino acids. DNA for the CDR3: TGTGCCAGCAGTAACGAGTGGGCTGGAAACACCATATATTTT. It yields the protein CASSNEWAGNTIYF.

As to this clonotype: A read error may account for a junction end that differs from germline. The chain's CDR3 is CASGHSGAAYERYF. The CDR3 coding sequence is TGTGCCAGCGGACATAGCGGGGCGGCCTACGAGCGGTACTTC. The chain joins TRBV7-2 to TRBJ2-7; the match to TRBD2 covers 8 bases. Germline lookup yields CDR1 SGHTA and CDR2 FQGNSA. This CDR3 is built from 14 residues.

This clonotype was picked up many times. This chain connects TRBV6-2 or TRBV6-3 to TRBJ2-5; D gene ambiguous. V lost 0 bases to trimming and J lost 0 bases, with 8 bases between them. The CDR3 runs 15 residues. Germline CDR1 is MNHEY and CDR2 is SVGEGT. CDR3: CASSYSRLYQETQYF. CDR3 coding DNA: TGTGCCAGCAGTTACTCGAGGCTGTACCAAGAGACCCAGTACTTC.